The 8 T cell receptor beta chains reported below all come from one sample, sequenced in a study of T cells in women clearing cervical HPV infection. Data came from immunoSEQ multiplex PCR; TCRdb stores just in-frame clones and leaves some out. The repertoire table contains tens of thousands of clones. The sequenced sample consisted of blood buffy coat. The receptors were sampled from a woman aged 18 to 75 with a cervical HPV16 infection that either progressed to CIN3+ or cleared (not recorded which).

A note on this clone: The CDR3 extends 3 residues past the end of the read, so its final part is completed from the germline J gene. The chain couples TRBV7-8 to TRBJ2-7; a possible D gene is TRBD2 (6 bases). The germline V gene has CDR1 SGHVS and CDR2 FQNEAQ. This CDR3 has 13 residues. V dropped 6 bases and J dropped 2 bases, with 11 bases sitting between them. CDR3 bases read: TGTGCCAGCAGAGGGACTGAAGCCTACGAG. Translating it yields CASRGTEAYE. The whole CDR3 sequence reads CASRGTEAYEQYF.

Note on this clone: The sequence runs out 3 residues before the end of the CDR3; the remainder is reconstructed from the germline J gene. The chain carries TRBV7-7 and TRBJ2-1, with TRBD1 matching 8 bases. The germline CDR1 and CDR2 sequences are SSHAT and FNYEAQ (reference sequence). The V gene end was trimmed by 1 base and the J gene end by 7 bases; junction bases not matched to a gene: 0. The CDR3 runs to 13 residues. The CDR3: CASSLGTGNEQFF. The CDR3 DNA, read in part, is TGTGCCAGCAGCTTAGGGACAGGGAATGAG.

About this clone itself: The sequenced fragment ends 3 residues before the CDR3 boundary, so the rest is inferred from the germline J gene. The gene calls are TRBV20-1 and TRBJ2-7; no clear D gene. Germline CDR1 and CDR2: DFQATT and SNEGSKA (reference sequence). The CDR3 has 15 amino acids. The V end lost 1 base, the J end lost 0 bases, and 13 bases lay between the germline ends. CDR3 sequence reads: CSARVWAEHSYEQYF. The CDR3 DNA, read in part, is TGCAGTGCTAGAGTTTGGGCAGAGCACTCCTACGAG.

With respect to this clone: The sequence runs out 3 residues before the end of the CDR3; the remainder is reconstructed from the germline J gene. The rearrangement uses TRBV7-8 and TRBJ2-3; perhaps TRBD2 as D (5 bases). Trimming left V 5 bases short and J 4 bases short, with 25 bases between. The CDR3 spans 18 residues. Germline-derived CDR1 and CDR2 are SGHVS and FQNEAQ. The DNA read from the CDR3 is TGTGCCAGCAGCCCCTTCGAGGACTGGTATCGGCGGGCAGATACG. Encoded protein: CASSPFEDWYRRADT. The entire CDR3 protein is CASSPFEDWYRRADTQYF.

As for this clone: The CDR3 end is not reached by the read, which stops 3 residues before it; the germline J gene fills it in. This rearrangement joins TRBV2 to TRBJ1-2, with 7 bases lining up with TRBD1. The V and J ends lost 8 bases and 4 bases, in that order; junction bases with no gene match: 10. The CDR3 loop spans 14 amino acids. CDR1 is SNHLY, CDR2 FYNNEI, per germline. Partial CDR3 DNA: TGTGCCAGCGACTACAGGGGTTACTCCTATGGC. Amino acid sequence: CASDYRGYSYG. The CDR3 as a whole reads CASDYRGYSYGYTF.

Comment on this clone: The CDR3 is cut off 3 residues early in the read; its end comes from the germline J gene. The chain couples TRBV7-3 to TRBJ2-5; maybe TRBD2 (5 bases). Looked up from germline, CDR1 is SGHTA and CDR2 is FQGTGA. The CDR3 consists of 14 residues. The V end lost 3 bases, the J end lost 4 bases, and 12 bases lay between the germline ends. CDR3 bases read: TGTGCCAGCAGCTTCACGGGGAGTAGAGAGACC. It specifies CASSFTGSRET. The entire CDR3 sequence reads CASSFTGSRETQYF.

CDR3 region: CASSLGSTAEAFF. The CDR3 bases that were read are TGTGCCAGCAGCTTGGGAAGCACAGCTGAA. This chain connects TRBV5-4 to TRBJ1-1; D is unclear. The DNA ends 3 residues before the CDR3 does, and the rest of the CDR3 is filled in from the germline J gene. The CDR3 has 13 residues. Trimming pared 0 bases from V and 6 bases from J, leaving 9 bases between. Germline V gene data show CDR1 as SGHNT and CDR2 as YYREEE (reference sequence).

About this clone: The read gets to within 3 residues of the CDR3 end, and the germline J gene fills in the rest. The chain joins TRBV19 to TRBJ1-6; 11 bases align to TRBD1. Germline-derived CDR1 and CDR2 are LNHDA and SQIVND (reference sequence). There are 14 residues in the CDR3. Trimming at V came to 3 bases and at J to 10 bases, leaving 2 bases not matched to a gene. The CDR3 sequence: CASSMDRGRSPLHF. CDR3 bases read: TGTGCCAGTAGTATGGACAGGGGGCGGTCACCC.